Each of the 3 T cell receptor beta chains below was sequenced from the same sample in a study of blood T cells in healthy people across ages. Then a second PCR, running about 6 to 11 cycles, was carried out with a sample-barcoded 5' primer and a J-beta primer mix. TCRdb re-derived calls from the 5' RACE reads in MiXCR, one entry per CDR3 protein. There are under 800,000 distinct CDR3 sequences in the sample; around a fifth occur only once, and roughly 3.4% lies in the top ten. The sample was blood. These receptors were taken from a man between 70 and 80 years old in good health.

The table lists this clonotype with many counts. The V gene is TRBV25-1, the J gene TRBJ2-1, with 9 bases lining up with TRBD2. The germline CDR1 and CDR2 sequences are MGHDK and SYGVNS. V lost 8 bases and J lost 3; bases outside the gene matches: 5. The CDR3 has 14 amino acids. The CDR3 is CASGLAGLYNEQFF. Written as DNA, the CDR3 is TGTGCCAGCGGTCTAGCGGGACTCTACAATGAGCAGTTCTTC. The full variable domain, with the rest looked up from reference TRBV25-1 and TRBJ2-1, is EADIYQTPRYLVIGTGKKITLECSQTMGHDKMYWYQQDPGMELHLIHYSYGVNSTEKGDLSSESTVSRIRTEHFPLTLESARPSHTSQYLCASGLAGLYNEQFFGPGTRLTVL.

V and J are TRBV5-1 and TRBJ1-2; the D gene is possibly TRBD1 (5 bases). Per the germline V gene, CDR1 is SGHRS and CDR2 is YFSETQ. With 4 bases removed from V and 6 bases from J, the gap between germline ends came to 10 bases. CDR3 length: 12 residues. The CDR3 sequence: CASSTGRNGYTF. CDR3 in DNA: TGCGCCAGCAGCACGGGACGGAATGGCTACACCTTC. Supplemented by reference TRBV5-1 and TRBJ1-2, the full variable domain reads KAGVTQTPRYLIKTRGQQVTLSCSPISGHRSVSWYQQTPGQGLQFLFEYFSETQRNKGNFPGRFSGRQFSNSRSEMNVSTLELGDSALYLCASSTGRNGYTFGSGTRLTVV.

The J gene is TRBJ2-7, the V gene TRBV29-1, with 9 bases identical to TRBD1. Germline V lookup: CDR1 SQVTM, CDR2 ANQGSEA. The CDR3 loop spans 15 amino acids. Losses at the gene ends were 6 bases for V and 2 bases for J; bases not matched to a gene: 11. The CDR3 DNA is TGCAGCGTCCGACCCTCGGGACAGGGAACCTACGAGCAGTACTTC. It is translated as CSVRPSGQGTYEQYF.